The 13 T cell receptor beta chains presented below share a single source sample, sequenced in a study of post-analysis software for immune sequencing data. Points from the study as a whole: Patients used four to six TRBV segments, including TRBV5-6, TRBV5-1 and TRBV20-1, more often than controls.

Their antigens are not known. The library was made from cDNA and included unique molecular identifiers. From the PCR reads, TCRdb called clonotypes with MiXCR, one entry per CDR3 protein. The sample has about 430,000 distinct CDR3 sequences; 30% to 45% are singletons. Sequencing was done on a sample of blood. Source of these receptors: a girl aged 2 to 9 with multiple sclerosis.

This clonotype was seen only a few times. This chain links TRBV15 with TRBJ2-1; possibly TRBD1 for D (5 bases). The length of the CDR3 is 17 residues. V was shortened by 0 bases and J by 0 bases, with 12 bases between the two germline ends. Looked up from germline, CDR1 is LNHNV and CDR2 is YYDKDF (reference sequence). The CDR3 loop reads CATSRERTGFSYNEQFF. CDR3 bases: TGTGCCACCAGCAGAGAGAGAACAGGATTCTCCTACAATGAGCAGTTCTTC.

J is TRBJ2-1 and V is TRBV7-2; the match to TRBD2 covers 12 bases. Germline-derived CDR1 and CDR2 are SGHTA and FQGNSA. This CDR3 comprises 14 residues. With 6 bases clipped from V and 9 bases from J, the junction kept 6 bases outside the gene matches. The CDR3 here is CASRPTSGRGEQFF. The CDR3 DNA reads as TGTGCCAGCAGACCGACTAGCGGGAGAGGTGAGCAGTTCTTC.

Points on this clonotype: The conserved closing phenylalanine or tryptophan is absent in this CDR3, likely reflecting a read error. It is unclear where the CDR3 begins or ends on the DNA, so no DNA is shown, and the CDR3 is as TCRdb lists it. The chain joins TRBV6-5 to TRBJ2-1; the table's D call TRBD1 went unverified against the DNA. Both ends counted, the CDR3 spans 14 residues. Germline V CDR1 and CDR2: MNHEY, SVGAGI. CDR3 sequence reads: CASSYIGGGYTFGS.

The CDR3 spells CASRGRSSYNSPLHF. CDR3 nucleotides: TGTGCCAGCAGAGGCAGGAGCTCCTATAATTCACCCCTCCACTTT. This rearrangement joins TRBV25-1 to TRBJ1-6, with D unclear. Between the trimmed V and J ends, which lost 6 bases and 0 bases, there was a span of 9 bases. Looked up from germline, CDR1 is MGHDK and CDR2 is SYGVNS. This CDR3 has 15 amino acids.

The count of this clonotype is one. One end of the junction does not line up with germline, which may come from a read error. The chain couples TRBV10-3 to TRBJ2-5; D tentatively reads TRBD1 or TRBD2 (5 bases each). This CDR3 spans 13 amino acids. Germline-derived CDR1 and CDR2 are ENHRY and SYGVKD. CDR3 protein: CAVRGTAQETQYF. The CDR3 DNA sequence: TGTGCCGTCAGAGGGACGGCCCAAGAGACCCAGTACTTC.

This clonotype was observed a handful of times. A junction end diverges from the germline sequence, so it may reflect a read error. The chain is built from TRBV7-7 and TRBJ2-1; TRBD2 might be the D (5 bases). Germline V lookup: CDR1 SSHAT, CDR2 FNYEAQ (reference sequence). This CDR3 contains 15 residues. In nucleotides, the CDR3 is TGTGCTAGCAGCTTTAGTAGCGTCCCGAATAGTGAGCAGTTCTTC. Translating it yields CASSFSSVPNSEQFF.

This clonotype was observed at least ten times. This chain links TRBV10-3 with TRBJ1-6; D might be TRBD1 (5 bases). Between the trimmed V and J ends, which lost 10 bases and 7 bases, there was a span of 14 bases. Germline V gene sequence: CDR1 ENHRY, CDR2 SYGVKD. The CDR3 is 13 amino acids. The CDR3 region has the DNA TGTGCCAGTCGGGGCGGCGAGAATTCACCCCTCCACTTT. Its protein product is CASRGGENSPLHF.

As to this clonotype: An end of the junction differs from the germline gene, which may be a read error. This chain links TRBV6-2 or TRBV6-3 with TRBJ2-7; perhaps TRBD1 as D (6 bases). The CDR3 has 15 amino acids. Germline CDR1 and CDR2: MNHEY and SVGEGT. The CDR3 bases are TGTGCCAGCAGTTACGGGTGGAGAGGGGGTAACGAGCGGTACTTC. Amino acids: CASSYGWRGGNERYF.

The gene calls are TRBV6-6 and TRBJ2-5; D possibly corresponds to TRBD2 (5 bases). Looked up from germline, CDR1 is MNHNY and CDR2 is SVGAGI (reference sequence). Deletions cut 5 bases from V and 4 bases from J, with 11 bases between. The CDR3 covers 13 residues. The CDR3 sequence: CASSRGVSETQYF. CDR3 DNA: TGTGCCAGCAGTCGGGGAGTTTCAGAGACCCAGTACTTC.

The V call is TRBV7-2, the J call TRBJ1-4; tentative D call: TRBD1 (5 bases). The CDR3 runs to 15 residues. The germline V gene encodes CDR1 SGHTA and CDR2 FQGNSA. The V end was cut by 5 bases, the J end by 3 bases, with 13 bases between. The CDR3 loop is CASSGGGTANEKLFF. The DNA of the CDR3 is TGTGCCAGCAGCGGGGGGGGAACAGCTAATGAAAAACTGTTTTTT. Based on the CDR3 plus reference TRBV7-2 and TRBJ1-4, the full variable domain is GAGVSQSPSNKVTEKGKDVELRCDPISGHTALYWYRQSLGQGLEFLIYFQGNSAPDKSGLPSDRFSAERTGGSVSTLTIQRTQQEDSAVYLCASSGGGTANEKLFFGSGTQLSVL.

V and J are TRBV6-1 and TRBJ2-5; TRBD2 agrees at 9 bases. Germline V CDR1 and CDR2: MNHNS, SASEGT. This CDR3 comprises 17 residues. V lost 4 bases and J lost 5; bases outside the gene matches: 14. CDR3 nucleotides: TGTGCCAGCAGTGGGAATGGCGGGGGGGCCAGGTTGGAGACCCAGTACTTC. This gives the protein CASSGNGGGARLETQYF.

The CDR3, as DNA: TGTGCCAGTAGTACCCGGGACTTGAACAATGAGCAGTTCTTC. Protein sequence: CASSTRDLNNEQFF. The genes are TRBV19 and TRBJ2-1; tentatively, D is TRBD2 (6 bases). Trimming left V 4 bases short and J 5 bases short, with 12 bases between. Per the germline V gene, CDR1 is LNHDA and CDR2 is SQIVND (reference sequence). The CDR3 has 14 amino acids.

The J gene is TRBJ2-3, the V gene TRBV7-2; tentative D call: TRBD1 (6 bases). The CDR3 covers 17 residues. Germline-derived CDR1 and CDR2 are SGHTA and FQGNSA. V was pared by 5 bases and J by 0 bases, with 18 bases between. This chain's CDR3 is CASSLDDRPPSTDTQYF. Here the CDR3 DNA reads TGTGCCAGCAGCCTAGACGACAGGCCCCCTAGCACAGATACGCAGTATTTT.